The 15 T cell receptor beta chains below were found in one sample sequenced in a study of T cells expressing NK-cell markers. From the 5' RACE reads, TCRdb lists one entry per CDR3 protein and no DNA. Recorded for this sample: 400,000 to 450,000 distinct CDR3 sequences. The sequenced sample was blood T cells: a sorted CD56 or NKG2C T cell subset, CD4+ or CD8+ T cells, or bulk PBMC T cells (not recorded which). These receptors came from a woman between 18 and 75 years old in good health.

The rearrangement uses TRBV4-3 and TRBJ2-6; TCRdb names TRBD1, which stays unverified in the absence of DNA. The CDR3 extends over 17 amino acids. Germline V gene lookup returns CDR1 LGHNA and CDR2 YSLEER. The CDR3 reads CASSQDSTGYGANVLTF.

The chain combines TRBV9 with TRBJ1-6; TCRdb gives TRBD1 as the D gene, but with no DNA this cannot be confirmed. The CDR3 contains 14 residues. CDR1 is SGDLS, CDR2 YYNGEE, per germline. The CDR3 sequence: CASSADRGGSPLHF. Full variable domain (outside the CDR3, taken from reference TRBV9 and TRBJ1-6): DSGVTQTPKHLITATGQRVTLRCSPRSGDLSVYWYQQSLDQGLQFLIQYYNGEERAKGNILERFSAQQFPDLHSELNLSSLELGDSALYFCASSADRGGSPLHFGNGTRLTVT.

The chain joins TRBV9 to TRBJ1-2; the TCRdb call, TRBD1, lacks DNA for checking. Germline CDR1 SGDLS, CDR2 YYNGEE. This CDR3 is 14 amino acids long. Here the CDR3 reads CASSVTGGNYGYTF.

The genes are TRBV11-2 and TRBJ1-1; as DNA is missing, the TRBD1 call by TCRdb cannot be tested. CDR3 length: 19 residues. Germline CDR1 reads SGHAT; CDR2 reads FQNNGV. Here the CDR3 reads CASSLDLWRQGASYTEAFF.

The chain uses TRBV5-5 and TRBJ2-3. The CDR3 loop spans 15 amino acids. Germline CDR1 is SGHKS and CDR2 is YYEKEE (reference sequence). The CDR3 reads CASSLFGTFTDTQYF.

The J gene is TRBJ2-1, the V gene TRBV28; TCRdb's D call of TRBD1 is untestable without DNA. Germline V gives CDR1 MDHEN, CDR2 SYDVKM. CDR3 size: 16 residues. The CDR3 reads CASRGGGTGGRNEQFF.

This chain uses TRBV9 with TRBJ2-2. The CDR3 has 13 amino acids. Germline V gene sequence: CDR1 SGDLS, CDR2 YYNGEE. The CDR3 here is CASSVDNTGELFF.

The V gene is TRBV12-3 or TRBV12-4, the J gene TRBJ1-6. The CDR3 extends over 13 amino acids. CDR3 in amino acids: CASSTSGPSPLHF.

The genes are TRBV7-2 and TRBJ2-1; the TRBD2 assignment by TCRdb is unverifiable without DNA. CDR3 length: 16 residues. Germline V gene lookup returns CDR1 SGHTA and CDR2 FQGNSA. CDR3 region: CASSFRGGLNKNEQFF.

The chain has TRBV2 and TRBJ2-5. The CDR3 sequence is 13 residues long. The germline V gene has CDR1 SNHLY and CDR2 FYNNEI. CDR3 amino acids: CASPSRLEETQYF.

The chain joins TRBV5-4 to TRBJ1-6. Germline CDR1 SGHNT, CDR2 YYREEE (reference sequence). This CDR3 is 14 amino acids long. The CDR3 here is CASTGQAKNSPLHF.

The chain recombines TRBV7-2 with TRBJ1-1; TCRdb names TRBD1, which stays unverified in the absence of DNA. Germline CDR1 is SGHTA and CDR2 is FQGNSA. The CDR3 sequence is 13 residues long. The CDR3 is CASSLPGQPGAFF.

The V call is TRBV4-2, the J call TRBJ2-1. The CDR3 is 17 amino acids. Germline values: CDR1 LGHNA, CDR2 YNFKEQ. The CDR3 sequence is CASSQDWADSSYNEQFF.

The chain recombines TRBV29-1 with TRBJ2-1; TCRdb proposes TRBD2, but this gene call is untestable without DNA. The CDR3 totals 14 residues. CDR1 and CDR2 from the germline V gene are SQVTM and ANQGSEA. This CDR3 is CSHRTRGIYNEQFF.

V and J are TRBV20-1 and TRBJ1-5. The V gene's germline CDR1 is DFQATT and CDR2 SNEGSKA (reference sequence). This CDR3 contains 14 residues. CDR3 in amino acids: CSARDPILNQPQHF.